This TCR beta chain was retrieved from a study of T cell responses to AZD1222 COVID-19 vaccine. At the level of the study: Second-dose recipients at about 4 or about 12 weeks were treated as one pooled group.

TCRdb's table, derived via immunoSEQ multiplex PCR, lists solely in-frame clones and lacks some. The sample carries about 110,000 clones, about 90% recorded once. This CDR3 has 13 residues. Germline CDR1 and CDR2: SGHRS and YFSETQ. The V end lost 4 bases, the J end lost 0 bases, and 7 bases lay between the germline ends. Whole-study findings and limits: Clonal diversity was possibly underestimated, and the donors were mostly white British, with more females.

Comment on this clone: Its antigen is not known.

The specimen was peripheral blood, collected on day 0 of AZD1222 vaccination. This clonotype was sampled from an adult in good health. The chain has TRBV5-1 and TRBJ1-1, with D hard to call. The CDR3, as DNA: TGCGCCAGCAGCCCCCAGGTGAACACTGAAGCTTTCTTT. This translates into CASSPQVNTEAFF. Variable domain in full (rest from reference TRBV5-1 and TRBJ1-1): KAGVTQTPRYLIKTRGQQVTLSCSPISGHRSVSWYQQTPGQGLQFLFEYFSETQRNKGNFPGRFSGRQFSNSRSEMNVSTLELGDSALYLCASSPQVNTEAFFGQGTRLTVV.